This TCR beta chain is from a study of T cell responses to AZD1222 COVID-19 vaccine. About this clone: Its target is not known.

TCRdb's table, derived via immunoSEQ multiplex PCR, lists solely in-frame clones and lacks some. The repertoire consists of approximately 130,000 clones, with about nine tenths occurring once and the leading ten covering under 4.5%. The CDR3 runs 15 residues. Germline V lookup: CDR1 KGHDR, CDR2 SFDVKD. Trimming stripped 8 bases from V and 4 bases from J, with 19 bases between. Overall study results and limits: At study baseline, merely a handful of AZD1222 recipients were seropositive. All repertoire sampling was performed exclusively after the peak T cell response. When two AZD1222 doses had been given, Spike-specific TCR breadth and depth rose.

This material consisted of peripheral blood, taken 28 days after the second dose of the MenACWY control vaccine. The origin of this receptor is an adult who received the MenACWY meningococcal vaccine as a control. The genes are TRBV24-1 and TRBJ1-1; no clear D. The CDR3 sequence: CATTSPRASTTEAFF. The DNA of the CDR3 is TGTGCCACCACTAGCCCCCGGGCCTCAACCACTGAAGCTTTCTTT.